This T cell receptor (beta chain) was documented in a study of T cells in Graves' hyperthyroidism and ophthalmopathy. Study-wide findings and caveats: A 13 V-J model separated ophthalmopathy from stable hyperthyroidism.

CDR1 is SGHAT, CDR2 FQNNGV, per germline. V shed 2 bases and J 8 bases; nucleotides not matched to a gene: 9. The CDR3 contains 16 residues. TCR beta CDR3 region amplification was performed from RNA transcripts. Researchers ran a first-round RT-PCR on the TCR CDR3 using the HTBI primer set. From the multiplex PCR reads, TCRdb called clonotypes with MiXCR, one entry per CDR3 protein. This sample has 640,000 or so distinct CDR3 sequences, with 11% to 15% found just once. With regard to this clonotype: The antigen is undetermined.

A Clinical Activity Score of at least 3, a NOSPECS grade of at least 4 and a duration under 3 months were recorded in the ophthalmopathy patients. Sequenced: blood. The rearrangement joins TRBV11-2 to TRBJ2-1, with 10 bases fitting TRBD2. This TCR was recovered from a woman between 18 and 29 years old with Graves' ophthalmopathy. For the CDR3, the DNA is TGTGCCAGCAGCTTAACCATGGGAGCGGGAGGGTATGAGCAGTTCTTC. This encodes CASSLTMGAGGYEQFF. The full variable domain, its missing parts supplied by reference TRBV11-2 and TRBJ2-1, is EAGVAQSPRYKIIEKRQSVAFWCNPISGHATLYWYQQILGQGPKLLIQFQNNGVVDDSQLPKDRFSAERLKGVDSTLKIQPAKLEDSAVYLCASSLTMGAGGYEQFFGPGTRLTVL.